This T cell receptor beta chain was recorded in a study of CD8 T cells in Susac syndrome. J gave up 3 bases and V 5 bases, and 4 bases lay outside the gene matches. The CDR3 contains 14 residues. Germline values: CDR1 SGHVS, CDR2 FQNEAQ. RNA was extracted with the RNeasy kit, and a quantity of about 0.45 to 1 ug was reverse transcribed using random hexamers. immunoSEQ multiplex PCR amplified TCR beta CDR3 across 54 Vbeta, 13 Jbeta. TCRdb reanalysed the immunoSEQ multiplex PCR reads using MiXCR and keeps one entry per CDR3 protein. The data show about 250,000 distinct CDR3 sequences, about 94% seen once.

The J gene is TRBJ2-1, the V gene TRBV7-8, with 7 bases identical to TRBD2. The sequence derives from a human donor with multiple sclerosis. Specimen: CD4+ T cells from PBMCs. The CDR3, as DNA: TGTGCCAGCAGCCTTGGGGGGGACTACAATGAGCAGTTCTTC. It codes for CASSLGGDYNEQFF.